The rows below give T cell receptor beta chains drawn from one sample of a study of OX40 agonist ivuxolimab in advanced cancers. The assay was immunoSEQ multiplex PCR, and TCRdb's table has in-frame clones only and misses some. The sample consists of roughly 38,000 clones, roughly nine tenths of them appearing once. The material sequenced was CD4+ or CD8+ T cells sorted from blood, taken in a trial of the OX40 agonist ivuxolimab. Every receptor here comes from an adult with an advanced solid tumor such as melanoma, head and neck, liver or kidney cancer. Both conserved end residues are part of each CDR3. Each record gives: D gene, J gene, V gene, CDR3 protein. A D gene is named only where the DNA matches it firmly.

d_call: -; j_call: TRBJ2-7; v_call: TRBV11-3; cdr3_aa: CASSPTASFLYEQYF
d_call: -; j_call: -; v_call: TRBV7-2; cdr3_aa: CASSGPGLGPYEQYF
d_call: -; j_call: TRBJ1-2; v_call: TRBV19; cdr3_aa: CASSPGGSYGYTF
d_call: TRBD2; j_call: TRBJ2-7; v_call: TRBV5-1; cdr3_aa: CASSLSSTLAGGNEQYF
d_call: -; j_call: TRBJ2-1; v_call: TRBV7-2; cdr3_aa: CASSLGTNNEQFF
d_call: -; j_call: TRBJ2-3; v_call: TRBV19; cdr3_aa: CASSGTGRTDTQYF
d_call: TRBD1; j_call: TRBJ1-6; v_call: TRBV7-2; cdr3_aa: CASSPRTGSNSPLHF
d_call: -; j_call: TRBJ1-6; v_call: TRBV7-8; cdr3_aa: CASSSGVIRGSPLHF
d_call: -; j_call: TRBJ2-5; v_call: TRBV2; cdr3_aa: CASSSFPRIRETQYF
d_call: -; j_call: TRBJ1-1; v_call: TRBV2; cdr3_aa: CASNRDLNTEAFF
d_call: TRBD2; j_call: TRBJ2-7; v_call: TRBV7-2; cdr3_aa: CASSYQRGDHEQYF
d_call: -; j_call: TRBJ1-6; v_call: TRBV4-1; cdr3_aa: CASSQEGMGSPLHF
d_call: -; j_call: TRBJ2-6; v_call: TRBV7-9; cdr3_aa: CASSLGQALGANVLTF
d_call: -; j_call: TRBJ2-4; v_call: TRBV19; cdr3_aa: CASSIAEEQRLYF